This TCR beta chain appears in the sequencing data of a study of blood T cell repertoires in COVID-19. Study background: The samples span acute and convalescent COVID-19 from the United States, Italy and Spain. In each case, the material was cDNA or gDNA derived from T cells, B-cell-depleted T cells, or PBMCs.

Patients in Seattle were enrolled during active infection, then followed longitudinally. The CDR3 has 14 residues. From germline, CDR1 is SGHRS and CDR2 YFSETQ. Trimming cost V 8 bases and J 3 bases; bases outside gene matches: 5. Original methodology: Reference gene primer amplification gave estimated nucleated cell counts. Only in-frame clones appear in the TCRdb table, and some are missing; sequencing was by immunoSEQ multiplex PCR. The V and J calls and clone size come from that table; D and trimming were worked out from the DNA. The sample holds about 170,000 clones, 84% seen once. The specimen sequenced was peripheral blood. The chain combines TRBV5-1 with TRBJ2-2, with TRBD1 matching 9 bases. The source is a woman in her 70s with COVID-19, enrolled during active disease. The CDR3: CASKRTGDTGELFF. The CDR3 DNA reads as TGCGCCAGTAAAAGGACAGGGGACACCGGGGAGCTGTTTTTT.